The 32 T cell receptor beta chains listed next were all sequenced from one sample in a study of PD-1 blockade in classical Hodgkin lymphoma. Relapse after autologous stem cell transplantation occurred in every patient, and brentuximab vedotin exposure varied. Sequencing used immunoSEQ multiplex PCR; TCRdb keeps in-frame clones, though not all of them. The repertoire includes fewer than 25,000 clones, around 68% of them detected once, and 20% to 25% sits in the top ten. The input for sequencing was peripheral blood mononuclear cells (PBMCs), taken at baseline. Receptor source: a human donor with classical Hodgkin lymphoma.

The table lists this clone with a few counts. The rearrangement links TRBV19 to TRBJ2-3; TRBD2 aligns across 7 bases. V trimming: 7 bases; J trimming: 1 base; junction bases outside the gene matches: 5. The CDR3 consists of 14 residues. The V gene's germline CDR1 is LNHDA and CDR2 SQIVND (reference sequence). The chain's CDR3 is CASKPSGRTDTQYF. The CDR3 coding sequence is TGTGCCAGTAAACCTAGCGGTCGCACAGATACGCAGTATTTT.

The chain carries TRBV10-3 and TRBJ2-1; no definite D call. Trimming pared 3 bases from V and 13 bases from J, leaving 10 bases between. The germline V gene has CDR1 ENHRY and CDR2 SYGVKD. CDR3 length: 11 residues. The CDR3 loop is CAISDPPSQFF. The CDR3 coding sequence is TGTGCCATCAGTGACCCTCCTTCCCAGTTCTTC.

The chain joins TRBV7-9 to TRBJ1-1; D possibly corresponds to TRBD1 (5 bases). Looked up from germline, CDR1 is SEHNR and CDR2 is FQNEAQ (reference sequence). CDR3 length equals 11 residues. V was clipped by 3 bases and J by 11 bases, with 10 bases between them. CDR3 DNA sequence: TGTGCCAGCAGCTTGGAGGGGAGCGCTTTCTTT. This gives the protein CASSLEGSAFF.

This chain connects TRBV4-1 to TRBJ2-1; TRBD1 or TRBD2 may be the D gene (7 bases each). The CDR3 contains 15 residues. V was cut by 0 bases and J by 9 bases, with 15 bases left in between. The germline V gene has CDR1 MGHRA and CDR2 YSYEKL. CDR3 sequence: CASSQDSQGRGEQFF. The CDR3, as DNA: TGCGCCAGCAGCCAAGATTCACAGGGGAGGGGTGAGCAGTTCTTC.

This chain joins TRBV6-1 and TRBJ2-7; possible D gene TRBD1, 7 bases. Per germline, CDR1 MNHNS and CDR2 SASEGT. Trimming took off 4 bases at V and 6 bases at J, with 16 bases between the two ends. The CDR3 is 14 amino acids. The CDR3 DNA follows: TGTGCCAGCAGTGTCGAGGCAGGGGGGTTCGAGCAGTACTTC. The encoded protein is CASSVEAGGFEQYF.

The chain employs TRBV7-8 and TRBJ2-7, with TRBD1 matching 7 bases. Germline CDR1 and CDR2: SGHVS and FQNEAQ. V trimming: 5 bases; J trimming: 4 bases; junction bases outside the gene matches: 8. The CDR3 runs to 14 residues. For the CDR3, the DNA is TGTGCCAGCAGCCACGTGGGACAGCTGTACGAGCAGTACTTC. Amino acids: CASSHVGQLYEQYF.

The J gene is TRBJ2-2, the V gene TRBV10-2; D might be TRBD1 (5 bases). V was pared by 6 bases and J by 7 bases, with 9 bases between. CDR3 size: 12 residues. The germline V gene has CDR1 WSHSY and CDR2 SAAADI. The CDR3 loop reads CASRQGGGELFF. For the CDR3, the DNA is TGCGCCAGCAGGCAGGGTGGCGGGGAGCTGTTTTTT.

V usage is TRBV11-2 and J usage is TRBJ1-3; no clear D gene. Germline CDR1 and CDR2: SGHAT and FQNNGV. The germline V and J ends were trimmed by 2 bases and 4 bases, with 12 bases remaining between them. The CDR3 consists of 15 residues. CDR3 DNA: TGTGCCAGCAGCTTATGGTCAGCGGCCGGAAACACCATATATTTT. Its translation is CASSLWSAAGNTIYF.

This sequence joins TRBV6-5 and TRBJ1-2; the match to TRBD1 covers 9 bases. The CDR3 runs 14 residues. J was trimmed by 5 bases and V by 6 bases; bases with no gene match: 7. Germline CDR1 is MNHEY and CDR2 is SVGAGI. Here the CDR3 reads CASSTTGTGYGYTF. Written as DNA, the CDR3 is TGTGCCAGCAGCACTACCGGGACAGGGTATGGCTACACCTTC.

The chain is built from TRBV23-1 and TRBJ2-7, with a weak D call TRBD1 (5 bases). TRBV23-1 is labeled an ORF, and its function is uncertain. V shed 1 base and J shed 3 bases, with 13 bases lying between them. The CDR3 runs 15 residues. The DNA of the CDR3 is TGCGCCAGCAGTCAATGGGCAGGGCTCGACTACGAGCAGTACTTC. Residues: CASSQWAGLDYEQYF.

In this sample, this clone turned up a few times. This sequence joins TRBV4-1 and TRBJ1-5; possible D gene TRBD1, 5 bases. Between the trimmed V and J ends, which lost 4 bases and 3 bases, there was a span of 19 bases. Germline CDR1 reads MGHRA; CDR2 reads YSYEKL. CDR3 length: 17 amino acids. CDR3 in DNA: TGCGCCAGCAGCCTAGGGACCCGTGAGATTGTCAATCAGCCCCAGCATTTT. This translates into CASSLGTREIVNQPQHF.

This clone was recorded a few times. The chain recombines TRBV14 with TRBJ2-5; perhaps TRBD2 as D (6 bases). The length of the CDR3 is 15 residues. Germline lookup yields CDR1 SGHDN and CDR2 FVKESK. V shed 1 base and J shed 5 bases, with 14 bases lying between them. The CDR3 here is CASSQGGGGWETQYF. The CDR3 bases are TGTGCCAGCAGCCAAGGGGGAGGTGGCTGGGAGACCCAGTACTTC.

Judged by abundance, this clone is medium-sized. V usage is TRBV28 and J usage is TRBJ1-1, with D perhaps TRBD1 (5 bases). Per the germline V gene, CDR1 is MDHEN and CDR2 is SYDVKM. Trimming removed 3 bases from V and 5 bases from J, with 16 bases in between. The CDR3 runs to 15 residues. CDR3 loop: CASSFTREDRTEAFF. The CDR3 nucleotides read TGTGCCAGCAGTTTTACCAGGGAAGATAGAACTGAAGCTTTCTTT.

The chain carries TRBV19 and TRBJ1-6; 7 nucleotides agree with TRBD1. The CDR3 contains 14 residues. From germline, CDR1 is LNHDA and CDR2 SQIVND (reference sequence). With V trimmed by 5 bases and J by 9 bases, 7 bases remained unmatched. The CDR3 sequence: CASSPTGEGSPLHF. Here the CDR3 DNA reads TGTGCCAGTAGTCCAACAGGGGAGGGTTCACCCCTCCACTTT.

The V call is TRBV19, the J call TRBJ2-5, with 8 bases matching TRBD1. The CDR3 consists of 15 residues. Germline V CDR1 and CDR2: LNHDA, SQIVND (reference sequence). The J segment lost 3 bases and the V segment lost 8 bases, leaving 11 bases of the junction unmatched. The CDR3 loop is CASSGRQGKKETQYF. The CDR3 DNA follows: TGTGCCAGTTCCGGGAGACAGGGGAAAAAAGAGACCCAGTACTTC.

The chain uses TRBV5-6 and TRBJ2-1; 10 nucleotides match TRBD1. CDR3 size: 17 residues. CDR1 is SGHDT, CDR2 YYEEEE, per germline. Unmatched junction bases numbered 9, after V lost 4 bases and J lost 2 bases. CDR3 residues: CASSETPGQGPYNEQFF. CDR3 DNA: TGTGCCAGCAGCGAGACGCCGGGACAGGGGCCCTACAATGAGCAGTTCTTC.

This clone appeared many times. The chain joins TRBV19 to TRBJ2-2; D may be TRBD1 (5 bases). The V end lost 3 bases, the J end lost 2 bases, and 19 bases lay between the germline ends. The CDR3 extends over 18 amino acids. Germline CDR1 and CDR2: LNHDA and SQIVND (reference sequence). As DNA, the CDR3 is TGTGCCAGTAGTATGACCCAGCCGCGGCAGGGAAACACCGGGGAGCTGTTTTTT. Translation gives CASSMTQPRQGNTGELFF.

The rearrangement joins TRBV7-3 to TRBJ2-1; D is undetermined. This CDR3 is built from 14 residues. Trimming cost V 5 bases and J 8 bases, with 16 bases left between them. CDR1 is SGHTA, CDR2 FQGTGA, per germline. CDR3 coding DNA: TGTGCCAGCAGCGGAAGCCCCCGAAGCGATGAGCAGTTCTTC. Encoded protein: CASSGSPRSDEQFF. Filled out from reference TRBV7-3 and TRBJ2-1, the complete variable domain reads GAGVSQTPSNKVTEKGKYVELRCDPISGHTALYWYRQSLGQGPEFLIYFQGTGAADDSGLPNDRFFAVRPEGSVSTLKIQRTERGDSAVYLCASSGSPRSDEQFFGPGTRLTVL.

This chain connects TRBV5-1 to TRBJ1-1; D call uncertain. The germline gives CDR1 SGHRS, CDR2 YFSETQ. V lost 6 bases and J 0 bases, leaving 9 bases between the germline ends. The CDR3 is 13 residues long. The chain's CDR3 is CASTLQMNTEAFF. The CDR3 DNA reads TGCGCCAGCACCTTACAGATGAACACTGAAGCTTTCTTT. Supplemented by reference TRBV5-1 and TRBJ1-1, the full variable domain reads KAGVTQTPRYLIKTRGQQVTLSCSPISGHRSVSWYQQTPGQGLQFLFEYFSETQRNKGNFPGRFSGRQFSNSRSEMNVSTLELGDSALYLCASTLQMNTEAFFGQGTRLTVV.

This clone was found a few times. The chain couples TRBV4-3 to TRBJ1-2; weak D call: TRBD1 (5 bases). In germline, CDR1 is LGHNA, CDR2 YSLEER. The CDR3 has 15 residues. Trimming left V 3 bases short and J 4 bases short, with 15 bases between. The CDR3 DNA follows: TGCGCCAGCAGCCATGACCTCAGGGAGGGCTATGGCTACACCTTC. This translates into CASSHDLREGYGYTF.

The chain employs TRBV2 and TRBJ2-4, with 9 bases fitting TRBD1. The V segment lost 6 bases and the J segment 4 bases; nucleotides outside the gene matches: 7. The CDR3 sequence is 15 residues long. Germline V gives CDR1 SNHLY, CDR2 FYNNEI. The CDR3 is CASRDRGIEKNIQYF. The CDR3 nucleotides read TGTGCCAGCAGGGACAGGGGTATCGAGAAAAACATTCAGTACTTC.

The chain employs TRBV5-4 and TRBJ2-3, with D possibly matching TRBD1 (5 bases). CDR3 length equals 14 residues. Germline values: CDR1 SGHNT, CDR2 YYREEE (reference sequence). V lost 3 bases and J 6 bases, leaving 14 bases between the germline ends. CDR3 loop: CASSWLQPGDTQYF. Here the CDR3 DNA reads TGTGCCAGCAGCTGGTTACAGCCAGGGGATACGCAGTATTTT.

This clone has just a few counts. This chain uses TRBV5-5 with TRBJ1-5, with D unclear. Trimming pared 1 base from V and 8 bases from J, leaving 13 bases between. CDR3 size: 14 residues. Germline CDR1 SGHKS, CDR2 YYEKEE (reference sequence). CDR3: CASSLTLESKPQHF. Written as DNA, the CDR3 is TGTGCCAGCAGCTTGACATTGGAATCTAAGCCCCAGCATTTT.

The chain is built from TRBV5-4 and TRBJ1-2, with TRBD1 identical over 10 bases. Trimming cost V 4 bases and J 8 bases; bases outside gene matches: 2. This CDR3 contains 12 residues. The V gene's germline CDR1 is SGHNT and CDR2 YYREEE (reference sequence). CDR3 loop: CASSPTGGGYTF. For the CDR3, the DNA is TGTGCCAGCAGCCCGACAGGGGGCGGCTACACCTTC. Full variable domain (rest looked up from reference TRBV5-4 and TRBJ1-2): ETGVTQSPTHLIKTRGQQVTLRCSSQSGHNTVSWYQQALGQGPQFIFQYYREEENGRGNFPPRFSGLQFPNYSSELNVNALELDDSALYLCASSPTGGGYTFGSGTRLTVV.

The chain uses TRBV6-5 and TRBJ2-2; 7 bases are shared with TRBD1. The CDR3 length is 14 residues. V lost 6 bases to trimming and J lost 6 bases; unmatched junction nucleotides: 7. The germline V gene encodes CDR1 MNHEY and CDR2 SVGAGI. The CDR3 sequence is CASRRQGWSGELFF. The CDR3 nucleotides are TGTGCCAGCAGGCGACAGGGTTGGTCCGGGGAGCTGTTTTTT.

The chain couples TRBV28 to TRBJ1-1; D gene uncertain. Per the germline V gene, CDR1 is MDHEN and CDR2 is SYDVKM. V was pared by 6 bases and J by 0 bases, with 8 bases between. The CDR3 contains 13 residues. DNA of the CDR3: TGTGCCAGCAGCCGACCCTTGAACACTGAAGCTTTCTTT. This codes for CASSRPLNTEAFF.

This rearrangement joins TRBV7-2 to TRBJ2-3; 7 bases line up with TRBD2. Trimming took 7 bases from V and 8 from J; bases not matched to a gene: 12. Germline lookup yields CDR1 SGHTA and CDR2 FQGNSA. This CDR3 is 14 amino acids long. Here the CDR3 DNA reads TGTGCCAGCACCGACGGATTACCGGGGGGTACGCAGTATTTT. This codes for CASTDGLPGGTQYF. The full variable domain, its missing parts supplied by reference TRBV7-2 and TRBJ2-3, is GAGVSQSPSNKVTEKGKDVELRCDPISGHTALYWYRQSLGQGLEFLIYFQGNSAPDKSGLPSDRFSAERTGGSVSTLTIQRTQQEDSAVYLCASTDGLPGGTQYFGPGTRLTVL.

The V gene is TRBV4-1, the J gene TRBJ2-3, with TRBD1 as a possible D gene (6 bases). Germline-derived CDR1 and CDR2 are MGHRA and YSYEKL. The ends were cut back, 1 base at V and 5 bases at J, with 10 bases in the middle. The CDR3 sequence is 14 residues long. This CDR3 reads CASSQAGGGDTQYF. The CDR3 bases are TGCGCCAGCAGCCAAGCTGGGGGCGGAGATACGCAGTATTTT.

The CDR3: CASSQTLEQYF. The CDR3 DNA reads TGTGCCAGCAGCCAAACGCTCGAGCAGTACTTC. The chain combines TRBV7-9 with TRBJ2-7; D is uncertain. The germline gives CDR1 SEHNR, CDR2 FQNEAQ (reference sequence). V lost 5 bases and J 6 bases, leaving 8 bases between the germline ends. The CDR3 runs to 11 residues. Full variable domain (remainder filled in from reference TRBV7-9 and TRBJ2-7): DTGVSQNPRHKITKRGQNVTFRCDPISEHNRLYWYRQTLGQGPEFLTYFQNEAQLEKSRLLSDRFSAERPKGSFSTLEIQRTEQGDSAMYLCASSQTLEQYFGPGTRLTVT.

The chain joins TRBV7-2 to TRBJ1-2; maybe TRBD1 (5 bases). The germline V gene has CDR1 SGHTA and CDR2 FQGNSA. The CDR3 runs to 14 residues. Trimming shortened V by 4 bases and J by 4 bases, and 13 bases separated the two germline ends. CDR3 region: CASSYGHRSYGYTF. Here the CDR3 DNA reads TGTGCCAGCAGCTACGGACACCGATCCTATGGCTACACCTTC.

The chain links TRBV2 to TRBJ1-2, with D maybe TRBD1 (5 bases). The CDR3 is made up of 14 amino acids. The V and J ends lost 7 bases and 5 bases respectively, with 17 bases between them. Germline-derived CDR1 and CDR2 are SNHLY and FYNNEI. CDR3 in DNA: TGTGCCAGCATGGTCCGTCCGGGGGGGTATGGCTACACCTTC. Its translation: CASMVRPGGYGYTF. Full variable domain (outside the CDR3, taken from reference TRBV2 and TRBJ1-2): EPEVTQTPSHQVTQMGQEVILRCVPISNHLYFYWYRQILGQKVEFLVSFYNNEISEKSEIFDDQFSVERPDGSNFTLKIRSTKLEDSAMYFCASMVRPGGYGYTFGSGTRLTVV.

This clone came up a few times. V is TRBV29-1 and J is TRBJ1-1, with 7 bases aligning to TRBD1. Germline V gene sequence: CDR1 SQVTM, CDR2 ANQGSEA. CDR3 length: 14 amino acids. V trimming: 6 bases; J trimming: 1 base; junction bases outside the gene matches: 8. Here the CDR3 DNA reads TGCAGCGTAATAACGTACAGGGGGAACACTGAAGCTTTCTTT. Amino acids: CSVITYRGNTEAFF.